This T cell receptor (beta chain) was captured in a study of blood T cell repertoires in COVID-19. Methods used by the authors: Amplified reference gene primers provided the basis for estimating nucleated cell counts. Method: immunoSEQ multiplex PCR; TCRdb's copy keeps in-frame clones and lacks some. V and J calls and clone size are as listed in that table; D and trimming were resolved from the DNA. The sample records 200,000 or so clones, around 89% being singletons. V shed 6 bases, J shed 4 bases, and the junction held 10 bases outside the gene matches. CDR3 length equals 16 residues. The germline V gene encodes CDR1 SGHTA and CDR2 FQGTGA.

The V gene is TRBV7-3, the J gene TRBJ2-1, with TRBD2 matching 9 bases. The sequenced sample consisted of peripheral blood. The sequence derives from a man aged 25-45 years with COVID-19, enrolled during active disease. The CDR3 sequence: CASSFGGTSQYNEQFF. The CDR3 coding sequence is TGTGCCAGCAGTTTTGGAGGGACTAGCCAATACAATGAGCAGTTCTTC.